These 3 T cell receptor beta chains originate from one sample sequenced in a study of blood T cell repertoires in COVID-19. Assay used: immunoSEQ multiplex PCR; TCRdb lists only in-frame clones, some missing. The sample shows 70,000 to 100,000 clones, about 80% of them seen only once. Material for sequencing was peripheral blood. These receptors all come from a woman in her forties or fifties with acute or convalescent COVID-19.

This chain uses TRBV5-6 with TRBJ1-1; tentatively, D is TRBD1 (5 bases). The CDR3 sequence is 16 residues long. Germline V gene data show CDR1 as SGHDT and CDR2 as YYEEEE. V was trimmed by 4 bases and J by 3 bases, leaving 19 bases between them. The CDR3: CASSPRRGAVDTEAFF. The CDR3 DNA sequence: TGTGCCAGCAGCCCTCGAAGGGGCGCGGTGGACACTGAAGCTTTCTTT.

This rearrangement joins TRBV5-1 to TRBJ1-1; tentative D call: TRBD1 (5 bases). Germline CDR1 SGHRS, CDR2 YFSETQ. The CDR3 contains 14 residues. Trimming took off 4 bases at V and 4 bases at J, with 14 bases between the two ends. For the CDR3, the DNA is TGCGCCAGCAGCAACTGGCGGGGCGGCACTGAAGCTTTCTTT. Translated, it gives CASSNWRGGTEAFF.

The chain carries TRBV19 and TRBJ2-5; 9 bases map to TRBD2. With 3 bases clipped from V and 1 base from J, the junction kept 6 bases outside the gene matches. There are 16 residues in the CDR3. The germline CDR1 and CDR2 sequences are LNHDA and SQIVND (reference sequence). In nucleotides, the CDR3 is TGTGCCAGTAGTATTAGTCTAGCGGGATTCCAAGAGACCCAGTACTTC. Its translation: CASSISLAGFQETQYF.